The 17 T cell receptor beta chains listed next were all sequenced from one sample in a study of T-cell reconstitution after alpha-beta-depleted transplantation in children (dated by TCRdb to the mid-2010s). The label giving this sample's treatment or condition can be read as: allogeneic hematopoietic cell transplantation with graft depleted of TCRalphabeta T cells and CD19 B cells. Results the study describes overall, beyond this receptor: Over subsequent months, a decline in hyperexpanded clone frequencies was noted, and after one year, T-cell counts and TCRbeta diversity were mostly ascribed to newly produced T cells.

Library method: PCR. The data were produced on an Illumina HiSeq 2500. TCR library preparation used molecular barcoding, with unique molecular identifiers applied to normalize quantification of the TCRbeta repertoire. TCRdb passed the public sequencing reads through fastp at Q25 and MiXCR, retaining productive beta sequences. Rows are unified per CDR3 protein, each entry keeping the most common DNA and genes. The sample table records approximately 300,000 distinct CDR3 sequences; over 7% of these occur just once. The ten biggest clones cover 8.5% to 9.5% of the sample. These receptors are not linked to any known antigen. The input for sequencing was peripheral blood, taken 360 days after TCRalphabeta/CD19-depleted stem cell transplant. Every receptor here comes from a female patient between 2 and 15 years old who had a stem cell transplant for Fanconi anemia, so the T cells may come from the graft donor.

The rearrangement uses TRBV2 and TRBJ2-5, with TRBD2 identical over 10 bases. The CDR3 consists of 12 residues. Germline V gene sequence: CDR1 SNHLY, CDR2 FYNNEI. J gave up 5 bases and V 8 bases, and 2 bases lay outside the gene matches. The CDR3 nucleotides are TGTGCCAGCCTAGCGGGGGTCGAGACCCAGTACTTC. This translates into CASLAGVETQYF.

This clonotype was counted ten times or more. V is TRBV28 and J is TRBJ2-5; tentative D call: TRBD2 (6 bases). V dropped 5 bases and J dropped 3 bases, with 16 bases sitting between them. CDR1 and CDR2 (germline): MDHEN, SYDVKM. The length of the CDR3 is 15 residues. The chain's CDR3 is CASSPRRAGEETQYF. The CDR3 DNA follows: TGTGCCAGCAGTCCCCGGAGAGCGGGCGAAGAGACCCAGTACTTC.

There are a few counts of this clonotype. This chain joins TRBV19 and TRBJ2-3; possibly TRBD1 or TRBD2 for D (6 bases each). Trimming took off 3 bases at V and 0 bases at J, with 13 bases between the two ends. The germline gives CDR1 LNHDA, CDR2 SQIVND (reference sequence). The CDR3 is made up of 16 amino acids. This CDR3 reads CASSIRGRRSTDTQYF. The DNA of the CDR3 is TGTGCCAGTAGTATCCGGGGGCGGAGGAGCACAGATACGCAGTATTTT. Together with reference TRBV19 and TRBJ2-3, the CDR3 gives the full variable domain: DGGITQSPKYLFRKEGQNVTLSCEQNLNHDAMYWYRQDPGQGLRLIYYSQIVNDFQKGDIAEGYSVSREKKESFPLTVTSAQKNPTAFYLCASSIRGRRSTDTQYFGPGTRLTVL.

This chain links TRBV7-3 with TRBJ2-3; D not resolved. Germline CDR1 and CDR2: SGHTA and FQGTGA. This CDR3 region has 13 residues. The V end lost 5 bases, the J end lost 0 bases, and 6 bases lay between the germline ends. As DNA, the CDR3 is TGTGCCAGCAGCGGCTATAGCACAGATACGCAGTATTTT. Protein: CASSGYSTDTQYF. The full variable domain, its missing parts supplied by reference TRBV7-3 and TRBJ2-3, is GAGVSQTPSNKVTEKGKYVELRCDPISGHTALYWYRQSLGQGPEFLIYFQGTGAADDSGLPNDRFFAVRPEGSVSTLKIQRTERGDSAVYLCASSGYSTDTQYFGPGTRLTVL.

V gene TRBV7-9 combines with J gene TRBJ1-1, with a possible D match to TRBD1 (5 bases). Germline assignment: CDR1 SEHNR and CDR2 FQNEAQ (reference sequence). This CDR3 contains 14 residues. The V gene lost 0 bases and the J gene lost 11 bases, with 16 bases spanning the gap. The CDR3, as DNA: TGTGCCAGCAGCTTAGCGGGGGAGGGTACCATTGCTTTCTTT. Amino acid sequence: CASSLAGEGTIAFF.

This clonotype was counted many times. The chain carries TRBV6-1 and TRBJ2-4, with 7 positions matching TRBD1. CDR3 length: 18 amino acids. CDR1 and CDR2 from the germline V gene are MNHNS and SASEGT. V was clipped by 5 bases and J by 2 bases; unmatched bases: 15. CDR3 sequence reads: CASSPWALDRVSKNIQYF. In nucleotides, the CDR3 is TGTGCCAGCAGTCCCTGGGCCTTAGACAGGGTATCCAAAAACATTCAGTACTTC.

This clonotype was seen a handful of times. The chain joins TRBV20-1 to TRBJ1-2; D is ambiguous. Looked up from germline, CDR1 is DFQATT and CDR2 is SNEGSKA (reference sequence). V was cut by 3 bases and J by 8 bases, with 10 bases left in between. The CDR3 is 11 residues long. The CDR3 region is CSARPRGGYTF. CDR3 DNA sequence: TGCAGTGCTAGGCCTCGGGGAGGCTACACCTTC.

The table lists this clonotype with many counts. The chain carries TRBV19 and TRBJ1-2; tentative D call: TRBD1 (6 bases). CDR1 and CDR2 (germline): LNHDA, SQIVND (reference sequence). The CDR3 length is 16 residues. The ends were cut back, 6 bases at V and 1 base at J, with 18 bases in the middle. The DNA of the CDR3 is TGTGCCAGTAGGAGACCCGGGACAATGATTAACTATGGCTACACCTTC. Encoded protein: CASRRPGTMINYGYTF.

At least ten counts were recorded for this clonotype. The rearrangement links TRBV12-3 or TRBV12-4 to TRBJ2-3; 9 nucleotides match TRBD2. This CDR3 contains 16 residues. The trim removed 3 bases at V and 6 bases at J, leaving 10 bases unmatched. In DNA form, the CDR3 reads TGTGCCAGCAGTTTTGGCGGGGGGGCCGTGGCCGATACGCAGTATTTT. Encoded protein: CASSFGGGAVADTQYF.

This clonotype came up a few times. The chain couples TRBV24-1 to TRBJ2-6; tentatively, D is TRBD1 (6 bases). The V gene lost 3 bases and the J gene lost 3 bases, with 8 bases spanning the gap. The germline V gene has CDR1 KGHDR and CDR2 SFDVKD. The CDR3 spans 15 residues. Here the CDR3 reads CATSDRGYGANVLTF. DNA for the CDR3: TGTGCCACCAGTGATAGGGGGTATGGGGCCAACGTCCTGACTTTC.

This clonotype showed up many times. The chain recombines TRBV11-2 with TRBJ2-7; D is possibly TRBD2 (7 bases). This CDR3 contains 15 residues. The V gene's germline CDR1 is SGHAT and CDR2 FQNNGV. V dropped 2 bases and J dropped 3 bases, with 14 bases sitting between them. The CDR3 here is CASSLQQGGIYEQYF. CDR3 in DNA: TGTGCCAGCAGCTTACAACAGGGAGGGATCTACGAGCAGTACTTC.

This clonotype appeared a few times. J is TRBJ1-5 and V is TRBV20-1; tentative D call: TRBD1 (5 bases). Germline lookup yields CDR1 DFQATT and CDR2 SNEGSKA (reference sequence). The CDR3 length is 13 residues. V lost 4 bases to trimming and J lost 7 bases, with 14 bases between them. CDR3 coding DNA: TGCAGTGCTATTACCGGACAAAGCCAGCCCCAGCATTTT. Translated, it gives CSAITGQSQPQHF.

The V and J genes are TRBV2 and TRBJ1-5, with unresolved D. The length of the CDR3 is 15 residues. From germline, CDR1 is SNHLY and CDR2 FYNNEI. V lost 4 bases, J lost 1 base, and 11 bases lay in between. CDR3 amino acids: CASSGRLRSNQPQHF. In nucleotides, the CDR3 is TGTGCCAGCAGTGGCCGATTAAGGAGCAATCAGCCCCAGCATTTT.

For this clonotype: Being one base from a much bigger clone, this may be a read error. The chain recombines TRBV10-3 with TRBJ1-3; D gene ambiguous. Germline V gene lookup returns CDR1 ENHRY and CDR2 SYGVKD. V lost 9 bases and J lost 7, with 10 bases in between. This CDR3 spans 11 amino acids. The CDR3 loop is CAMLLGNTIYF. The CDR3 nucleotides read TGTGCCATGCTCCTGGGCAACACCATATATTTT.

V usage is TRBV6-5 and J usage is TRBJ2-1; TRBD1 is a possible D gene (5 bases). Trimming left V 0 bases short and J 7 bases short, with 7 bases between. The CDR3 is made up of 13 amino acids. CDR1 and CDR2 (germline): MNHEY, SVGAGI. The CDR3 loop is CASSYSGANEQFF. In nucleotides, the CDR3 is TGTGCCAGCAGTTACTCAGGGGCGAATGAGCAGTTCTTC.

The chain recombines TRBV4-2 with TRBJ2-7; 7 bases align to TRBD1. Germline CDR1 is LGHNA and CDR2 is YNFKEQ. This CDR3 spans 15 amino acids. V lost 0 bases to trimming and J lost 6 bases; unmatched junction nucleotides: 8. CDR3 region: CASSQDWKGAGEQYF. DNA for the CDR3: TGTGCCAGCAGCCAAGATTGGAAGGGGGCGGGCGAGCAGTACTTC.

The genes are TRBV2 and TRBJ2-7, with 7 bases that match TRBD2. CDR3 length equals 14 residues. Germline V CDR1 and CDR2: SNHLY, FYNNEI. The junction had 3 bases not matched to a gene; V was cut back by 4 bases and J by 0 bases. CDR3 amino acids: CASSGGLVSYEQYF. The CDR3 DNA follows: TGTGCCAGCAGTGGAGGACTAGTCTCCTACGAGCAGTACTTC.